This entry is about one TCR beta chain. Its antigen remains undetermined. No clone much larger than this one lies a single base away; base qualities are absent. Receptors were amplified or captured by PCR. The instrument given in TCRdb is Illumina HiSeq 2500. TCR libraries were prepared with molecular barcoding, using unique molecular identifiers to normalize TCRbeta repertoire quantification. TCRdb trimmed the raw reads at Q25, called clones with MiXCR and kept productive beta chains. Rows matching on CDR3 protein sequence are summarized as one entry with the most common DNA and genes. The sample yields fewer than 550,000 distinct CDR3 sequences; more than 9.5% were counted once. Approximately 14% of the sample goes to the ten largest clones. The data originate from a study of T-cell reconstitution after alpha-beta-depleted transplantation in children (dated by TCRdb to the mid-2010s). With respect to the entire study: T-cell immune reconstitution after TCRalphabeta/CD19-depleted allogeneic hematopoietic cell transplantation in children was quantitatively tracked in the study by means of TCR repertoire profiling. Study-wide conclusions, independent of this receptor: The frequencies of hyperexpanded clones fell over the following months, and after one year, T-cell counts and TCRbeta diversity were mostly attributed to newly produced T cells. Apparently early alphabetaT-cell count recovery about two months after transplant reportedly relied on only several hundred rapidly expanded clones derived from non-depleted graft cells. In some patients, the high TCRbeta diversity seen at day 60 was put down to recipient T cells and intrathymic progenitors that had survived conditioning.

The treatment or condition label for this specimen denotes: allogeneic hematopoietic cell transplantation with graft depleted of TCRalphabeta T cells and CD19 B cells. The transplant recipients were children given TCRalphabeta/CD19-depleted allogeneic hematopoietic cell grafts. Its CDR3 holds 18 amino acids, cysteine through phenylalanine. Solely the CDR3 DNA is kept, with 54 bases framed from the first base. The germline V gene specifies SGHRS as CDR1 and YFSETQ as CDR2. Trimming accounts for 3 bases at V and 0 bases at J, while the number of junction bases matched to no gene is 10. The rearranged chain carries TRBV5-1 and TRBJ1-4, with TRBD1 matching 8 junction bases. The sequence came from a female patient between 2 and 10 years old who had a stem cell transplant for aplastic anemia, so the T cells may come from the graft donor. Specimen: PBMCs, mostly from graft donor cells, collected 180 days after TCRalphabeta/CD19-depleted stem cell transplant. The sequenced DNA is TGCGCCAGCAGCTCCGGGCAGGGGGCCTTCCCAACTAATGAAAAACTGTTTTTT. It encodes CASSSGQGAFPTNEKLFF.